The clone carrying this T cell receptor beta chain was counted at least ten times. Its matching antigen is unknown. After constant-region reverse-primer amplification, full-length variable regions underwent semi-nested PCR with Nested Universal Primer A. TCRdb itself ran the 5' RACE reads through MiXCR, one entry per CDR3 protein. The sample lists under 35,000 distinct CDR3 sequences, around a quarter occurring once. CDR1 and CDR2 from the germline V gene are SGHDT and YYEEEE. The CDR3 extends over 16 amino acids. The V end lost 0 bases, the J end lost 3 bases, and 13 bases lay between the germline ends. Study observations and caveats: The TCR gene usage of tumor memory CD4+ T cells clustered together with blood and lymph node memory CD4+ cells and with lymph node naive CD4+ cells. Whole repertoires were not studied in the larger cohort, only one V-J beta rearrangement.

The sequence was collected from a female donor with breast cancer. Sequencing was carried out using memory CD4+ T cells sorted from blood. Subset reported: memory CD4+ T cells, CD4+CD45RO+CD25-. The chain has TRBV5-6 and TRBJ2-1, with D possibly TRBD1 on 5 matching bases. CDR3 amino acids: CASSLGGALIYNEQFF. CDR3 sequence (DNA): TGTGCCAGCAGCTTGGGTGGGGCCCTAATCTACAATGAGCAGTTCTTC.